This T cell receptor beta chain was captured in a study of cytomegalovirus exposure and HLA in healthy donors. Study findings and constraints: Productive status was seen about 90% or about 30% of the time for most TCR beta V segments in an earlier analysis.

It was with 60 Vbeta and 13 Jbeta primers that the PCR ran. How the authors handled the data: A later analysis tallied 87 million or so unique TCR beta chains, roughly 11 million of them shared. Profiled with immunoSEQ multiplex PCR; TCRdb holds only in-frame clones, not every one. The D gene and trimming were derived from the DNA, and the V and J assignments and clone size from that table. The top ten hold around 2.1% of the sample, which has about 280,000 clones, 85% to 90% seen once. The V end lost 1 base, the J end lost 4 bases, and 8 bases lay between the germline ends. The CDR3 length is 13 residues. CDR1 is SGHVS and CDR2 is FNYEAQ in the germline V gene. Concerning this clone: What it binds is not known.

The source of this sequence is a woman younger than 35 in good health and CMV-seronegative. V gene TRBV7-6 combines with J gene TRBJ2-7, with D possibly being TRBD2 (5 bases). The sequenced sample consisted of PBMCs. The CDR3 sequence is CASSLGRGYEQYF. CDR3 coding DNA: TGTGCCAGCAGCTTAGGCCGGGGTTACGAGCAGTACTTC.